The T cell receptor beta chain described here comes from a study of blood T cell repertoires in COVID-19. The assay was immunoSEQ multiplex PCR, and TCRdb's table has in-frame clones only and misses some. The data show roughly 100,000 clones, approximately 92% seen once. CDR1 and CDR2 (germline): SGHVS, FNYEAQ. CDR3 length equals 16 residues. The junction had 5 bases not matched to a gene; V was cut back by 5 bases and J by 1 base. Material for sequencing was peripheral blood. This clonotype was obtained from a man aged 50 to 59 with active COVID-19. The J gene is TRBJ2-6, the V gene TRBV7-6; 7 bases are shared with TRBD1. The CDR3 spells CASSQPRGSGANVLTF. CDR3 DNA sequence: TGTGCCAGCAGCCAGCCCAGGGGGTCTGGGGCCAACGTCCTGACTTTC.